These T cell receptor beta chains were read from a single sample in a study of beta chain features in type 1 diabetes. Repertoires were generated with immunoSEQ multiplex PCR, while TCRdb's copy carries only in-frame clones and drops some. Among around 190,000 clones listed, more than 10% were seen once. Sequencing was carried out using central memory CD4+ T cells from blood. These receptors all come from a woman aged 18 to 35 in good health. Each CDR3 is given with its conserved first and last residue. The D gene is left open where the match is weak. Clone sizes are given selectively: once, few, many, or a class where the clone is expanded.

clone_size,d_call,v_call,j_call,cdr3_aa,cdr3_nt
few,TRBD1,TRBV30,TRBJ2-3,CAWSLGQGTDTQYF,TGTGCCTGGAGTCTCGGACAGGGCACAGATACGCAGTATTTT
few,NA,TRBV12-5,TRBJ2-1,CASGSNRGILYNEQFF,TGTGCTAGTGGTTCTAACCGGGGGATCCTTTACAATGAGCAGTTCTTC
few,NA,TRBV29-1,TRBJ1-2,CSVVQGRDGYTF,TGCAGCGTGGTACAGGGTAGGGATGGCTACACCTTC
few,TRBD1,TRBV7-8,TRBJ1-2,CASSASGTGVFYGYTF,TGTGCCAGCAGCGCATCCGGGACAGGGGTTTTCTATGGCTACACCTTC
NA,TRBD1,TRBV30,TRBJ1-5,CAWSRDRNQPQHF,TGTGCCTGGAGTCGGGACAGAAATCAGCCCCAGCATTTT
few,NA,TRBV6-5,TRBJ2-5,CASSYLGNRETQYF,TGTGCCAGCAGTTACTTGGGGAACAGGGAGACCCAGTACTTC
NA,NA,TRBV25-1,TRBJ2-1,CASSEVPTRSGAVNEQFF,TGTGCCAGCAGTGAAGTCCCGACTAGGTCAGGTGCCGTCAATGAGCAGTTCTTC
NA,NA,TRBV4-1,TRBJ2-5,CASSQDGTRGSETQYF,TGCGCCAGCAGCCAAGATGGGACCAGGGGATCAGAGACCCAGTACTTC
NA,NA,TRBV12-2,TRBJ2-1,CASRLIRDSGNEQFF,TGTGCAAGTCGCTTAATACGGGACTCGGGCAATGAGCAGTTCTTC
NA,TRBD1,TRBV7-2,TRBJ2-1,CASSSRQGASYNEQFF,TGTGCCAGCAGCTCCAGACAGGGCGCCTCCTACAATGAGCAGTTCTTC
few,TRBD2,TRBV6-5,TRBJ2-1,CASSYRREGYNEQFF,TGTGCCAGCAGTTACCGGCGGGAGGGCTACAATGAGCAGTTCTTC
few,TRBD2,TRBV7-2,TRBJ2-3,CASSLGVAGEGDTQYF,TGTGCCAGCAGCTTGGGGGTAGCGGGAGAGGGAGATACGCAGTATTTT
NA,TRBD1,TRBV7-9,TRBJ1-2,CASSLPGQGAGYTF,TGTGCCAGCAGCCTACCGGGACAGGGGGCTGGCTACACCTTC
few,NA,TRBV6-1,TRBJ2-5,CASSAGEETQYF,TGTGCCAGCAGCGCTGGAGAAGAGACCCAGTACTTC
NA,TRBD1,TRBV30,TRBJ2-1,CAWSRPRQGLSYNEQFF,TGTGCCTGGAGTCGACCCAGACAGGGTCTATCCTACAATGAGCAGTTCTTC
few,NA,TRBV27,TRBJ1-2,CASSLGNSGIYGYTF,TGTGCCAGCAGCCTTGGGAATTCAGGGATCTATGGCTACACCTTC
NA,TRBD1,TRBV18,TRBJ1-1,CASSQQGANTEAFF,TGTGCCAGCTCACAACAGGGGGCTAATACTGAAGCTTTCTTT
few,TRBD2,TRBV6-6,TRBJ2-1,CASSSPLAGGYNEQFF,TGTGCCAGCAGTTCTCCTCTAGCGGGAGGTTACAATGAGCAGTTCTTC
few,NA,TRBV2,TRBJ1-5,CASSSRGSQPQHF,TGTGCCAGCAGCTCCAGGGGAAGTCAGCCCCAGCATTTT
few,TRBD1,TRBV19,TRBJ2-1,CASSIGARGIYNEQFF,TGTGCCAGTAGTATAGGAGCCAGGGGGATATACAATGAGCAGTTCTTC
once,NA,TRBV28,TRBJ2-1,CASRGTSAYNEQFF,TGTGCCAGCAGAGGGACATCGGCCTACAATGAGCAGTTCTTC
NA,TRBD2,TRBV11-2,TRBJ2-2,CASSYRLAGRIGELFF,TGTGCCAGCAGCTACCGACTAGCGGGACGAATCGGGGAGCTGTTTTTT
few,NA,TRBV5-6,TRBJ2-7,CASSLFNYEQYF,TGTGCCAGCAGCTTGTTCAACTACGAGCAGTACTTC
NA,TRBD2,TRBV6-5,TRBJ2-2,CASSYSTSGSSGELFF,TGTGCCAGCAGTTACTCGACTAGCGGGAGCTCCGGGGAGCTGTTTTTT
few,NA,TRBV7-2,TRBJ1-5,CASSFVYSNQPQHF,TGTGCCAGCAGCTTTGTATATAGCAATCAGCCCCAGCATTTT
NA,NA,TRBV7-9,TRBJ2-7,CASSQAEGNLPFYEQYF,TGTGCCAGCAGCCAAGCCGAGGGCAACCTTCCCTTCTACGAGCAGTACTTC
few,TRBD2,TRBV5-6,TRBJ2-1,CASSLEWGTMTYNEQFF,TGTGCCAGCAGCTTGGAATGGGGGACTATGACCTACAATGAGCAGTTCTTC
NA,NA,TRBV7-2,TRBJ2-1,CASSWDGGSLNEQFF,TGTGCCAGCAGCTGGGATGGGGGCTCCCTCAATGAGCAGTTCTTC
few,TRBD1,TRBV9,TRBJ2-5,CASSGGTAKQETQYF,TGTGCCAGCAGCGGGGGGACAGCCAAACAAGAGACCCAGTACTTC
NA,NA,TRBV7-2,TRBJ1-1,CASSSVGHMNTEAFF,TGTGCCAGCAGCTCAGTGGGACACATGAACACTGAAGCTTTCTTT
NA,TRBD2,TRBV7-8,TRBJ2-7,CASSLRASGSSYEQYF,TGTGCCAGCAGCTTACGGGCAAGCGGGAGTTCCTACGAGCAGTACTTC
NA,TRBD1,TRBV5-1,TRBJ2-3,CASSLGWTGPADTQYF,TGCGCCAGCAGCTTGGGGTGGACAGGTCCCGCAGATACGCAGTATTTT